This passage covers 28 T cell receptor beta chains from one sample sequenced in a study of CD8 T cells in ankylosing spondylitis (dated by TCRdb to the late 2010s). Here is what the overall study found, with its caveats: Blood from ankylosing spondylitis patients appeared to be characterized by a TCR beta motif made up of several highly homologous amino acid variants.

No cognate antigen is known for these TCRs. The library was generated by 5' RACE. Sequenced on an Illumina HiSeq 2500. TCRdb trimmed the raw reads at Q25, called clones with MiXCR and kept productive beta chains. Rows matching on CDR3 protein sequence are summarized as one entry with the most common DNA and genes. Here the sample has hundreds of thousands of distinct CDR3 sequences; 26% occur a single time. The ten largest account for 0.75% to 0.9% of the sample. Sequencing was carried out using blood, either unsorted or a sorted T cell fraction (not recorded which). Receptor source: a male donor with ankylosing spondylitis.

At least ten counts were recorded for this clonotype. The V and J genes are TRBV11-2 and TRBJ2-3; D unclear. This CDR3 is 14 amino acids long. Trimming removed 1 base from V and 4 bases from J, with 9 bases in between. Germline V gene data show CDR1 as SGHAT and CDR2 as FQNNGV. This CDR3 reads CASSLGSVADTQYF. The CDR3 nucleotides are TGTGCCAGCAGCTTAGGATCCGTCGCAGATACGCAGTATTTT.

This chain's CDR3 is CASSDQTYRVGGTQYF. The DNA for the CDR3 is TGTGCCAGCAGTGACCAGACTTACCGTGTGGGCGGTACGCAGTATTTT. The chain recombines TRBV7-2 with TRBJ2-3; no definite D call. Trimming cost V 6 bases and J 8 bases, with 24 bases left between them. The germline V gene has CDR1 SGHTA and CDR2 FQGNSA. The CDR3 is made up of 16 amino acids.

The gene calls are TRBV12-3 or TRBV12-4 and TRBJ1-1, with D possibly TRBD1 on 5 matching bases. This CDR3 comprises 13 residues. V was shortened by 2 bases and J by 6 bases, with 10 bases between the two germline ends. The CDR3 DNA reads TGTGCCAGCAGTTTACCAGGGATGGCTGAAGCTTTCTTT. The encoded protein is CASSLPGMAEAFF.

This clonotype was observed a single time. The CDR3 nucleotides are TGTGCCAGCAGCTTAGCGTTCTCTGAGGGGCCAGATACGCAGTATTTT. Amino acid sequence: CASSLAFSEGPDTQYF. The chain couples TRBV7-2 to TRBJ2-3; D possibly uses TRBD1 or TRBD2 (5 bases each). Trimming stripped 0 bases from V and 4 bases from J, with 14 bases between. The germline V gene encodes CDR1 SGHTA and CDR2 FQGNSA. This CDR3 region has 16 residues.

This chain joins TRBV6-1 and TRBJ1-2; 8 positions match TRBD1. Germline V gene data show CDR1 as MNHNS and CDR2 as SASEGT. This CDR3 comprises 15 residues. V dropped 2 bases and J dropped 5; count of bases not matched to a gene: 7. CDR3 nucleotides: TGTGCCAGCAGTGAACCGACAGGGGTATTTTATGGCTACACCTTC. Translation gives CASSEPTGVFYGYTF.

This clonotype has a handful of counts. This CDR3 is CASREETHYGYTF. CDR3 nucleotide sequence: TGTGCCAGCAGGGAGGAGACCCACTATGGCTACACCTTC. This sequence joins TRBV6-1 and TRBJ1-2, with D hard to call. The CDR3 loop spans 13 amino acids. Germline V gene data show CDR1 as MNHNS and CDR2 as SASEGT. Between the trimmed V and J ends, which lost 6 bases and 3 bases, there was a span of 11 bases.

V and J are TRBV5-1 and TRBJ1-1, with 7 positions matching TRBD1. CDR3 size: 12 residues. Germline trimming cut 4 bases from V and 7 bases from J; bases unmatched to any gene: 4. Germline V CDR1 and CDR2: SGHRS, YFSETQ. The CDR3, as DNA: TGCGCCAGCAGCATGCGGGACAGTGAAGCTTTCTTT. Translation: CASSMRDSEAFF.

The CDR3 DNA sequence: TGTGCCAGCTCCGTGACTAGCGGGCGGTCCTACGAGCAGTACTTC. Its protein is CASSVTSGRSYEQYF. J is TRBJ2-7 and V is TRBV18, with TRBD2 matching over 10 bases. Germline CDR1 reads KGHSH; CDR2 reads LQKENI. V trimming: 6 bases; J trimming: 1 base; junction bases outside the gene matches: 6. The CDR3 extends over 15 amino acids.

The chain recombines TRBV12-5 with TRBJ2-2; D remains unclear. Germline values: CDR1 LGHNT, CDR2 FRNRAP. This CDR3 contains 14 residues. The ends were cut back, 2 bases at V and 1 base at J, with 5 bases in the middle. CDR3 protein: CASGLNRNTGELFF. The CDR3, as DNA: TGTGCTAGTGGTTTGAACAGGAACACCGGGGAGCTGTTTTTT.

The chain joins TRBV3-1 to TRBJ2-1; D possibly corresponds to TRBD1 (5 bases). Germline values: CDR1 LGHDT, CDR2 YNNKEL (reference sequence). V was shortened by 3 bases and J by 1 base, with 16 bases between the two germline ends. This CDR3 region has 17 residues. The CDR3, as DNA: TGTGCCAGCAGCCACCCCTTAGCAGGGCAGTCCTACAATGAGCAGTTCTTC. The encoded protein is CASSHPLAGQSYNEQFF.

V is TRBV24-1 and J is TRBJ2-1; 7 bases agree with TRBD2. The germline CDR1 and CDR2 sequences are KGHDR and SFDVKD. V was clipped by 10 bases and J by 4 bases; unmatched bases: 15. The CDR3 extends over 16 amino acids. This CDR3 reads CATEPPGLPVYNEQFF. The CDR3 DNA sequence: TGTGCCACAGAACCCCCGGGACTACCAGTATACAATGAGCAGTTCTTC.

The table lists this clonotype with a few counts. The chain joins TRBV12-3 or TRBV12-4 to TRBJ1-1, with D perhaps TRBD1 (5 bases). This CDR3 is built from 13 residues. The ends were cut back, 8 bases at V and 5 bases at J, with 15 bases in the middle. CDR3 sequence: CASGTDRMTEAFF. CDR3 sequence (DNA): TGTGCCAGCGGGACCGACCGGATGACTGAAGCTTTCTTT.

For the CDR3, the DNA is TGCAGTGCCAAATACAGGGGCAACACTGAAGCTTTCTTT. Its protein product is CSAKYRGNTEAFF. The chain recombines TRBV20-1 with TRBJ1-1; 7 bases map to TRBD1. The V and J ends lost 6 bases and 2 bases, in that order; junction bases with no gene match: 6. This CDR3 is built from 13 residues. Germline CDR1 and CDR2: DFQATT and SNEGSKA (reference sequence).

A few counts support this clonotype. The rearrangement joins TRBV29-1 to TRBJ1-1; no clear D gene. V was cut by 4 bases and J by 6 bases, with 9 bases left in between. The length of the CDR3 is 11 residues. Germline V gene sequence: CDR1 SQVTM, CDR2 ANQGSEA. The CDR3 region is CSVVRASEAFF. CDR3 in DNA: TGCAGCGTTGTAAGGGCGTCTGAAGCTTTCTTT. The entire variable domain, with the rest obtained from reference TRBV29-1 and TRBJ1-1, is as follows: SAVISQKPSRDICQRGTSLTIQCQVDSQVTMMFWYRQQPGQSLTLIATANQGSEATYESGFVIDKFPISRPNLTFSTLTVSNMSPEDSSIYLCSVVRASEAFFGQGTRLTVV.

This chain joins TRBV5-1 and TRBJ1-2, with TRBD1 identical over 7 bases. The CDR3 has 13 residues. V was pared by 7 bases and J by 2 bases, with 5 bases of the junction left unmatched. The germline gives CDR1 SGHRS, CDR2 YFSETQ. The DNA of the CDR3 is TGCGCCAGCGGGCGGGACAGCAACTATGGCTACACCTTC. Its protein product is CASGRDSNYGYTF.

The chain couples TRBV5-1 to TRBJ2-1; 8 nucleotides match TRBD2. The CDR3 totals 16 residues. V dropped 0 bases and J dropped 7; count of bases not matched to a gene: 9. The germline gives CDR1 SGHRS, CDR2 YFSETQ. DNA of the CDR3: TGCGCCAGCAGCTTGGGCCGGGAGGGACGGGGGAATGAGCAGTTCTTC. This sequence encodes CASSLGREGRGNEQFF.

V and J are TRBV10-3 and TRBJ2-3, with TRBD2 identical over 9 bases. Germline values: CDR1 ENHRY, CDR2 SYGVKD. The CDR3 spans 14 residues. With V trimmed by 4 bases and J by 7 bases, 6 bases remained unmatched. The CDR3 loop is CAISGSGRSNTQYF. DNA for the CDR3: TGTGCCATCAGTGGTAGCGGGAGATCCAATACGCAGTATTTT.

This clonotype was found a few times. The J gene is TRBJ1-2, the V gene TRBV4-2, with 7 nucleotides matching TRBD1. Germline CDR1 reads LGHNA; CDR2 reads YNFKEQ. Losses at the gene ends were 3 bases for V and 8 bases for J; bases not matched to a gene: 6. There are 13 residues in the CDR3. In nucleotides, the CDR3 is TGTGCCAGCAGCCAGGACAGGTTTTTAGGCTACACCTTC. It encodes CASSQDRFLGYTF.

In this sample, this clonotype turned up a few times. One end of the junction varies from germline; a read error may be responsible. The chain carries TRBV20-1 and TRBJ1-5; D is unclear. This CDR3 spans 14 amino acids. Germline lookup yields CDR1 DFQATT and CDR2 SNEGSKA (reference sequence). CDR3 residues: CSARDGGSDQPQHF. In nucleotides, the CDR3 is TGCAGTGCTAGAGACGGAGGTAGCGATCAGCCCCAGCATTTT.

The chain combines TRBV3-1 with TRBJ1-1; D call uncertain. Germline assignment: CDR1 LGHDT and CDR2 YNNKEL (reference sequence). The CDR3 has 15 residues. Trimming removed 0 bases at V and 1 base at J, with 9 bases between. Here the CDR3 DNA reads TGTGCCAGCAGCCAAGATCTAAGAGCGAACACTGAAGCTTTCTTT. This gives the protein CASSQDLRANTEAFF.

This clonotype turned up a few times. The chain employs TRBV5-1 and TRBJ2-7; tentatively, D is TRBD1 (5 bases). CDR1 is SGHRS and CDR2 is YFSETQ in the germline V gene. This CDR3 has 15 amino acids. V was clipped by 0 bases and J by 5 bases, with 15 bases between them. CDR3: CASSLGTRYGDEQYV. The CDR3 DNA reads TGCGCCAGCAGCTTGGGGACACGCTATGGGGACGAGCAGTACGTC.

The chain is built from TRBV29-1 and TRBJ2-5; D call uncertain. Trimming removed 0 bases from V and 4 bases from J, with 9 bases in between. CDR3 length: 13 residues. The germline CDR1 and CDR2 sequences are SQVTM and ANQGSEA. This chain's CDR3 is CSVEDPRGETQYF. Written as DNA, the CDR3 is TGCAGCGTTGAAGATCCAAGAGGAGAGACCCAGTACTTC.

This chain connects TRBV15 to TRBJ2-7, with TRBD1 identical over 10 bases. CDR3 size: 14 residues. Germline loops: CDR1 LNHNV, CDR2 YYDKDF (reference sequence). The trim removed 3 bases at V and 2 bases at J, leaving 1 base unmatched. CDR3 loop: CATSRGQGPYEQYF. DNA for the CDR3: TGTGCCACCAGCAGGGGACAGGGGCCCTACGAGCAGTACTTC. Full variable domain (remainder filled in from reference TRBV15 and TRBJ2-7): DAMVIQNPRYQVTQFGKPVTLSCSQTLNHNVMYWYQQKSSQAPKLLFHYYDKDFNNEADTPDNFQSRRPNTSFCFLDIRSPGLGDTAMYLCATSRGQGPYEQYFGPGTRLTVT.

The chain has TRBV3-1 and TRBJ2-2, with 13 bases identical to TRBD2. CDR3 length equals 16 residues. Looked up from germline, CDR1 is LGHDT and CDR2 is YNNKEL (reference sequence). V lost 4 bases, J lost 7 bases, and 6 bases stayed unmatched. For the CDR3, the DNA is TGTGCCAGCAGCCCACTAGCGGGAGGGCCCGGCGGGGAGCTGTTTTTT. Translating gives CASSPLAGGPGGELFF.

The chain joins TRBV18 to TRBJ2-3; D unresolved. Germline-derived CDR1 and CDR2 are KGHSH and LQKENI. V was pared by 2 bases and J by 0 bases, with 6 bases between. The CDR3 consists of 14 residues. The CDR3 spells CASSPSDSTDTQYF. DNA for the CDR3: TGTGCCAGCTCACCATCTGACAGCACAGATACGCAGTATTTT.

This clonotype was recorded a few times. This chain connects TRBV7-9 to TRBJ2-1; 8 bases agree with TRBD2. V lost 5 bases to trimming and J lost 8 bases; unmatched junction nucleotides: 11. The CDR3 sequence is 15 residues long. Germline loops: CDR1 SEHNR, CDR2 FQNEAQ (reference sequence). The CDR3 protein is CASSRLAGNADEQFF. CDR3 bases: TGTGCCAGCAGCCGATTAGCGGGAAACGCTGATGAGCAGTTCTTC.

This clonotype has only one observation. V usage is TRBV18 and J usage is TRBJ1-5, with no clear D. The CDR3 covers 16 residues. Trimming removed 4 bases from V and 4 bases from J, with 17 bases in between. Germline loops: CDR1 KGHSH, CDR2 LQKENI. The CDR3 is CASSRSGPGNNQPQHF. The CDR3 coding sequence is TGTGCCAGCTCACGTTCCGGGCCCGGAAATAATCAGCCCCAGCATTTT.

The sample holds a few counts of this clonotype. This chain joins TRBV20-1 and TRBJ2-3, with D perhaps matching TRBD1 or TRBD2 (7 bases each). Trimming cost V 5 bases and J 4 bases, with 19 bases left between them. Germline V lookup: CDR1 DFQATT, CDR2 SNEGSKA (reference sequence). The CDR3 has 15 residues. The CDR3 spells CSAFIGGGSPDTQYF. In DNA form, the CDR3 reads TGCAGTGCTTTTATAGGGGGCGGGAGTCCAGATACGCAGTATTTT.